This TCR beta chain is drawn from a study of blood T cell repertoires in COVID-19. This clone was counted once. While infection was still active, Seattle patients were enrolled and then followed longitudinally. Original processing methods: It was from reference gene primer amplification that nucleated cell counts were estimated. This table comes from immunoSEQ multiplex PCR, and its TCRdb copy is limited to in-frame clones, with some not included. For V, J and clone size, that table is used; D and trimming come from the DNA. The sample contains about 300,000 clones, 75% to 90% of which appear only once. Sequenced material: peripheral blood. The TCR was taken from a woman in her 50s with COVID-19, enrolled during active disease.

The CDR3 nucleotides read TGTGCCAGCAGTTACTCCAGACTAGCGGGGCACAATGAGCAGTTCTTC. It specifies CASSYSRLAGHNEQFF. The V and J genes are TRBV6-5 and TRBJ2-1, with 11 bases aligning to TRBD2. Germline lookup yields CDR1 MNHEY and CDR2 SVGAGI. The CDR3 has 16 amino acids. Germline trimming cut 0 bases from V and 5 bases from J; bases unmatched to any gene: 3.